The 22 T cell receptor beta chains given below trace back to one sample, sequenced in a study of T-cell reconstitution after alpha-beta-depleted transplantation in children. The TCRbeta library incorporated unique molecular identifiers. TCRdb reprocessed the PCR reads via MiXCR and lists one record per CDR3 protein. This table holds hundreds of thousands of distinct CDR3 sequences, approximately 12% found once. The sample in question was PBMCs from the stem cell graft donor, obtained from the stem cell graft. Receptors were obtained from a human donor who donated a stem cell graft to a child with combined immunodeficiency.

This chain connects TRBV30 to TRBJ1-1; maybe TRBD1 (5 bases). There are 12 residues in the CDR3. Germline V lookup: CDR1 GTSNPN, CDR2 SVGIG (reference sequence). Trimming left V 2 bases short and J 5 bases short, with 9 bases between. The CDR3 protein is CAWSPGGTEAFF. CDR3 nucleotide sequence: TGTGCCTGGAGTCCTGGGGGGACTGAAGCTTTCTTT.

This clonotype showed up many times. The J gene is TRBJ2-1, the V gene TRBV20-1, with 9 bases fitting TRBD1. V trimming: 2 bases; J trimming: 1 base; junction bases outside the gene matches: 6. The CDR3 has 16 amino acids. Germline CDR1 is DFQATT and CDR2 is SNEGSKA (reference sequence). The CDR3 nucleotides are TGCAGTGCTAGACTCGGGACAGGGTGGTCCTACAATGAGCAGTTCTTC. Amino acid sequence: CSARLGTGWSYNEQFF.

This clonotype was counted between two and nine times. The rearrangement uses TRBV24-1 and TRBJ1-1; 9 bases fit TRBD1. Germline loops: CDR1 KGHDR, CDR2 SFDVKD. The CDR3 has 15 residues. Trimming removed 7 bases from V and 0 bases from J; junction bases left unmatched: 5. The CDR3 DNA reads TGTGCCACCAGAGGACAGGGGCTTCTGAACACTGAAGCTTTCTTT. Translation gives CATRGQGLLNTEAFF.

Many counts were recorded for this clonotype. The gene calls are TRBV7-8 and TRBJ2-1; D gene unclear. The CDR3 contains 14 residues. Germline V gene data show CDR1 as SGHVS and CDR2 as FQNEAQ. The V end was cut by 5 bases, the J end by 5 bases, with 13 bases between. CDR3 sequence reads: CASSPTGRNNEQFF. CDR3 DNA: TGTGCCAGCAGCCCCACTGGGCGGAACAATGAGCAGTTCTTC.

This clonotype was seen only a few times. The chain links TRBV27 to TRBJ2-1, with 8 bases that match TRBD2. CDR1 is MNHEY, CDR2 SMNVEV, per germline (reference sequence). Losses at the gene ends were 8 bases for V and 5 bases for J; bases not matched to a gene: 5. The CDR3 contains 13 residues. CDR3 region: CASSGGDHNEQFF. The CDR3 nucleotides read TGTGCCAGCTCCGGGGGGGACCACAATGAGCAGTTCTTC.

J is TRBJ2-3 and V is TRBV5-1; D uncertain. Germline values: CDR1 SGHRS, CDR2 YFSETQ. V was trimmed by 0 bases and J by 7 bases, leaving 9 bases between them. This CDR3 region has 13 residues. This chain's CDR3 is CASSLVTANTQYF. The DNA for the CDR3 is TGCGCCAGCAGCTTGGTCACAGCCAATACGCAGTATTTT.

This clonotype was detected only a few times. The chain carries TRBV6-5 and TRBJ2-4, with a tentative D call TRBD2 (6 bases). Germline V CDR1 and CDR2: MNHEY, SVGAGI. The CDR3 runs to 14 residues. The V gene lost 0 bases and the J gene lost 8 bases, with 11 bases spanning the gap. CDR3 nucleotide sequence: TGTGCCAGCAGTTACTCGGCTTCGGGGGACATTCAGTACTTC. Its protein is CASSYSASGDIQYF.

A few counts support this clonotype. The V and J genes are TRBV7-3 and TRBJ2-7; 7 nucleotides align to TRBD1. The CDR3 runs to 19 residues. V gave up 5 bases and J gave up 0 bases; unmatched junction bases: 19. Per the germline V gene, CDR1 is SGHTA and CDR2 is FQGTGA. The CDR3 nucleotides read TGTGCCAGCAGCCCATCACAGGGGACCCATTCCTTTGACTCCTACGAGCAGTACTTC. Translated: CASSPSQGTHSFDSYEQYF.

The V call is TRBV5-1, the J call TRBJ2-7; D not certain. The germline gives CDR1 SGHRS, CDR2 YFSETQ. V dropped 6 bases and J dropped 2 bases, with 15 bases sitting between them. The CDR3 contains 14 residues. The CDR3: CASTFSPGTYEQYF. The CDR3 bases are TGCGCCAGCACCTTTTCACCGGGCACCTACGAGCAGTACTTC.

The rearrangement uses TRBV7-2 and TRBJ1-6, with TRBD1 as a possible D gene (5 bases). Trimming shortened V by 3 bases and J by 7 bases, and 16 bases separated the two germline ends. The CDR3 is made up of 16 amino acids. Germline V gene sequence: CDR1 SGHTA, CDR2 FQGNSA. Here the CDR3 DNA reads TGTGCCAGCAGCTTTGCGTTCCAGGGATGGAATTCACCCCTCCACTTT. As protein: CASSFAFQGWNSPLHF.

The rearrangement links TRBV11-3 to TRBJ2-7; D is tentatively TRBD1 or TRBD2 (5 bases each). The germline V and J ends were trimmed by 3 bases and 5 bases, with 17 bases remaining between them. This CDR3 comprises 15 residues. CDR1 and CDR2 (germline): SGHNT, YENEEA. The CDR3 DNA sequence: TGTGCCAGCAGCTTGGGGGTGGGGATGGAACACGAGCAGTACTTC. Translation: CASSLGVGMEHEQYF.

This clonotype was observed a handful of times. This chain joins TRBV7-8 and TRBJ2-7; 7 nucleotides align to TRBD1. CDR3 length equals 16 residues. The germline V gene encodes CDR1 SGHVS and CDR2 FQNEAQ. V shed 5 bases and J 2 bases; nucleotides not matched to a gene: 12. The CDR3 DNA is TGTGCCAGCAGCCACGGGGACAGCCCTAGGACCTACGAGCAGTACTTC. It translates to CASSHGDSPRTYEQYF.

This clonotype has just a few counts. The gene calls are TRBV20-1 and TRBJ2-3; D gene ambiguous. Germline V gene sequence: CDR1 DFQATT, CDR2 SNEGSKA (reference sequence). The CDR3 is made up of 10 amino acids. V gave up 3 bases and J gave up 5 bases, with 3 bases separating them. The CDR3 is CSASGDTQYF. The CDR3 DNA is TGCAGTGCTAGTGGAGATACGCAGTATTTT.

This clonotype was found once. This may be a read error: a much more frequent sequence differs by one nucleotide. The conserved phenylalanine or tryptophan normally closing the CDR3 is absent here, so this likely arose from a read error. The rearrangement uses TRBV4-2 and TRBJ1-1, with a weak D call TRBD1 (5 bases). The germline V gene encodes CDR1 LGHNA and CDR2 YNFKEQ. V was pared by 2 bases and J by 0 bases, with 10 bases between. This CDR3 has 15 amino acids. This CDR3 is CASSQLGVMNTEAFY. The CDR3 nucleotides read TGTGCCAGCAGCCAACTAGGGGTAATGAACACTGAAGCTTTCTAT.

CDR3 protein: CATSDKPQGYGTDTQYF. As DNA, the CDR3 is TGTGCCACCAGTGATAAACCACAGGGGTACGGCACAGATACGCAGTATTTT. The gene calls are TRBV24-1 and TRBJ2-3; 7 positions agree with TRBD1. With V trimmed by 3 bases and J by 1 base, 9 bases remained unmatched. Germline-derived CDR1 and CDR2 are KGHDR and SFDVKD. This CDR3 is built from 17 residues.

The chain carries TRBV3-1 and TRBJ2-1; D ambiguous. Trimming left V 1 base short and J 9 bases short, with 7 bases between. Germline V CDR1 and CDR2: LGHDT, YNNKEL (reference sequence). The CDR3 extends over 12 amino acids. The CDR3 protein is CASSQGWAEQFF. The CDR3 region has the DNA TGTGCCAGCAGCCAAGGCTGGGCTGAGCAGTTCTTC.

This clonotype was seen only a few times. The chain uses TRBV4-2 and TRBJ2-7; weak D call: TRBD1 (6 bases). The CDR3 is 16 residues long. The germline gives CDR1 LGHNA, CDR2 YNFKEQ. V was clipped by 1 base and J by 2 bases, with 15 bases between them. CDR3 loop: CASSQVGTTTPYEQYF. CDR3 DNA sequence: TGTGCCAGCAGCCAAGTAGGGACAACCACACCCTACGAGCAGTACTTC.

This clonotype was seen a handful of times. The CDR3: CASSDPRIRDTSSTDTQYF. CDR3 coding DNA: TGTGCCAGCAGTGACCCCAGAATCCGGGACACCTCAAGCACAGATACGCAGTATTTT. This chain connects TRBV25-1 to TRBJ2-3, with a possible D match to TRBD1 (6 bases). The germline V gene encodes CDR1 MGHDK and CDR2 SYGVNS. This CDR3 comprises 19 residues. V was trimmed by 3 bases and J by 0 bases, leaving 22 bases between them.

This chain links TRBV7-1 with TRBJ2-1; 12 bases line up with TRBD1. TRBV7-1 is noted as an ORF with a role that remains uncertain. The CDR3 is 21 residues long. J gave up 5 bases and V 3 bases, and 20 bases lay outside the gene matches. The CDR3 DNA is TGTGCCAGCAGCTCGCACGATGGGGGGACAGGGGGCGGATGGCCCAACAATGAGCAGTTCTTC. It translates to CASSSHDGGTGGGWPNNEQFF.

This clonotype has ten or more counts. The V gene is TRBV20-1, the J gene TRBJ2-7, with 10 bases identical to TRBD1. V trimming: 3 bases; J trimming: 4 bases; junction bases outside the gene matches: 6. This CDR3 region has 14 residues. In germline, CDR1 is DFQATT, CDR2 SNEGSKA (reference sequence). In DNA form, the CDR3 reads TGCAGTGCTAGCAGACAGGGGGCGTTGTACGAGCAGTACTTC. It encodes CSASRQGALYEQYF.

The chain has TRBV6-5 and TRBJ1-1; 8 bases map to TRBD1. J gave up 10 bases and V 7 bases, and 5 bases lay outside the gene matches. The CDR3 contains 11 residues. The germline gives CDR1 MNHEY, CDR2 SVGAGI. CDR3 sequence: CASKNTGGAFF. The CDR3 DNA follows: TGTGCCAGCAAAAATACAGGGGGAGCTTTCTTT.

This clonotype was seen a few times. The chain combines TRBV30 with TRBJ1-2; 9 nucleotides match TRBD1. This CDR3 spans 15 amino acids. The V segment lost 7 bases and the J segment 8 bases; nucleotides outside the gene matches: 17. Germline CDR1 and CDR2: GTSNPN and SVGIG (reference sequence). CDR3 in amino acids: CALSEGTGRLSGYTF. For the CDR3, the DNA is TGTGCCTTATCGGAGGGGACAGGGCGACTATCGGGCTACACCTTC.